This T cell receptor beta chain was sequenced in a study of early T cells in non-severe SARS-CoV-2 infection. This clonotype was observed many times. The TCR library protocol attached unique molecular identifiers to the individual cDNA molecules. Via MiXCR, TCRdb re-called the 5' RACE reads, giving one row per CDR3 protein. The sample gives fewer than 50,000 distinct CDR3 sequences, 6.1% of which show up once; approximately 13% is in the top ten. Specimen: whole blood. The TCR originated in an adult who was a healthcare worker with PCR-confirmed SARS-CoV-2 infection or an uninfected control (not recorded which).

The CDR3 reads CASSLPSSVPGNTIYF. Here the CDR3 DNA reads TGTGCCAGCAGTTTACCGTCGTCTGTTCCCGGAAACACCATATATTTT. V usage is TRBV28 and J usage is TRBJ1-3, with D unclear. The CDR3 extends over 16 amino acids. Germline CDR1 MDHEN, CDR2 SYDVKM. V lost 2 bases and J 4 bases, leaving 15 bases between the germline ends. Combining the CDR3 with reference TRBV28 and TRBJ1-3 gives the whole variable domain DVKVTQSSRYLVKRTGEKVFLECVQDMDHENMFWYRQDPGLGLRLIYFSYDVKMKEKGDIPEGYSVSREKKERFSLILESASTNQTSMYLCASSLPSSVPGNTIYFGEGSWLTVV.